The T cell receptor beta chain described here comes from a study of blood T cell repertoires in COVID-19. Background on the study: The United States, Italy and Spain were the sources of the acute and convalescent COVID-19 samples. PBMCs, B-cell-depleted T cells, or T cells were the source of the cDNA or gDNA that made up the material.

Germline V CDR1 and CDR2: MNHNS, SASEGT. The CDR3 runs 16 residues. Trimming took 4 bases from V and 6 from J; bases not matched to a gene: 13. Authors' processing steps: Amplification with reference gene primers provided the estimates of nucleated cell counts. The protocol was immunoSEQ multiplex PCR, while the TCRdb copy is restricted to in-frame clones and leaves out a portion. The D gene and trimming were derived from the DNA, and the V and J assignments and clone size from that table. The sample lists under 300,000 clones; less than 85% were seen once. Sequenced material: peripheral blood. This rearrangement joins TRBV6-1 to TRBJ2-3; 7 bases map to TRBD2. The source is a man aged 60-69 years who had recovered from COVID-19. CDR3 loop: CASSASSGHPADTQYF. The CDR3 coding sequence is TGTGCCAGCAGTGCTTCTAGCGGCCACCCAGCGGATACGCAGTATTTT.